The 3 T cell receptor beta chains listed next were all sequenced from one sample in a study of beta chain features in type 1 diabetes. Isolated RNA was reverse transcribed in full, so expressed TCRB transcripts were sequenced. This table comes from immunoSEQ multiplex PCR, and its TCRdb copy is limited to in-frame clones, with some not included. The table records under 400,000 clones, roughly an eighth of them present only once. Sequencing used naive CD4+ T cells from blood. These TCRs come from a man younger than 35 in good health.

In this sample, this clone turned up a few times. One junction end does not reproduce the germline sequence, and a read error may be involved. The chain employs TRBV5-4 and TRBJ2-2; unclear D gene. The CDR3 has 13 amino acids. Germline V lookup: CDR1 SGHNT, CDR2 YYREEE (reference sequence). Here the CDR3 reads CASSQVTTGELFF. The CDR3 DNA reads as TGCGCCAGCAGCCAGGTCACCACCGGGGAGCTGTTTTTT.

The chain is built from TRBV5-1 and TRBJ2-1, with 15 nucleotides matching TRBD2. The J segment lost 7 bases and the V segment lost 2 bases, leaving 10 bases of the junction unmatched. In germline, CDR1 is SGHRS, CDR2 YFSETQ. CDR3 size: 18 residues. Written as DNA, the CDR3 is TGCGCCAGCAGCTTAAGGACTAGCGGGGGGGCCGGGTTTAATGAGCAGTTCTTC. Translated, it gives CASSLRTSGGAGFNEQFF.

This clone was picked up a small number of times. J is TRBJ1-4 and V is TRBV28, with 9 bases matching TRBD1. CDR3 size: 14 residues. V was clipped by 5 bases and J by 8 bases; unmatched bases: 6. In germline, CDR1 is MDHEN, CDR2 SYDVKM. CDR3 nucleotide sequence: TGTGCCAGCAGTACAGGGGGCGCGTCGGAAAAACTGTTTTTT. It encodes CASSTGGASEKLFF.